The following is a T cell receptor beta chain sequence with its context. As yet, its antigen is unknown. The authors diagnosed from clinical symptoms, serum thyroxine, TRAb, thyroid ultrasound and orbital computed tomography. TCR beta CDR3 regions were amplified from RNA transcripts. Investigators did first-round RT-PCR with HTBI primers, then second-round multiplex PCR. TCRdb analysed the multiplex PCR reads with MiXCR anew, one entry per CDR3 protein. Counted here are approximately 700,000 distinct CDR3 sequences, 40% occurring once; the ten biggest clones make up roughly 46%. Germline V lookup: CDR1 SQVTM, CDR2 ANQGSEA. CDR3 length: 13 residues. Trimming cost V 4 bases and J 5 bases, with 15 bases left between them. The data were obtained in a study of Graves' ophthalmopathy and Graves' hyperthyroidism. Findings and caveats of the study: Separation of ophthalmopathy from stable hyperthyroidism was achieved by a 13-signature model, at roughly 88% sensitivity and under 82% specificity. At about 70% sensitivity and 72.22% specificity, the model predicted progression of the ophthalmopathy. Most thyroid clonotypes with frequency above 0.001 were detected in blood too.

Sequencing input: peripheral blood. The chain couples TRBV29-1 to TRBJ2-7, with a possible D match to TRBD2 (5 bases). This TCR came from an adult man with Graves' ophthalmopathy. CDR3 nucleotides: TGCAGCGTTGGCGTCGGGGTCGCCCACGAGCAGTACTTC. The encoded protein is CSVGVGVAHEQYF.